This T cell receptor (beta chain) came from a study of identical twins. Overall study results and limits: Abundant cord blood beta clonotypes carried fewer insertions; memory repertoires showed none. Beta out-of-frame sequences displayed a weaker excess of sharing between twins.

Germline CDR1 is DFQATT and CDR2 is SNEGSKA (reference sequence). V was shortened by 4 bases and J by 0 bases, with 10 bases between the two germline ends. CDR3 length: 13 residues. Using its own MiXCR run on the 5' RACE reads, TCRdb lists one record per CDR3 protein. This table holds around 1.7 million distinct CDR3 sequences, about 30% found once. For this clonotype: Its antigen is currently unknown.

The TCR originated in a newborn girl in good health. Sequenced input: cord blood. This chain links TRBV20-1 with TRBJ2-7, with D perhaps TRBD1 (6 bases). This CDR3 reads CSAMGHLSYEQYF. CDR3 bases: TGCAGTGCTATGGGACACCTCTCCTACGAGCAGTACTTC.